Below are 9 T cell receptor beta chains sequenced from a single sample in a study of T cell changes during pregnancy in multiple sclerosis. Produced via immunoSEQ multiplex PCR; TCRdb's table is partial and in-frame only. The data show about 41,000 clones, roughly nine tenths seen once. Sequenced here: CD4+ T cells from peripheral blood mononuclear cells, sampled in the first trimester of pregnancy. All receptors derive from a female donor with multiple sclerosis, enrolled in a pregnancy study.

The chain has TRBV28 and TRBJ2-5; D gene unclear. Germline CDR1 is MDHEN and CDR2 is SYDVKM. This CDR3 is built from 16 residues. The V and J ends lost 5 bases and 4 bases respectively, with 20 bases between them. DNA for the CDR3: TGTGCCAGCAGTGGAGCGCTAGGCGGTACCCCAGAGACCCAGTACTTC. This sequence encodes CASSGALGGTPETQYF.

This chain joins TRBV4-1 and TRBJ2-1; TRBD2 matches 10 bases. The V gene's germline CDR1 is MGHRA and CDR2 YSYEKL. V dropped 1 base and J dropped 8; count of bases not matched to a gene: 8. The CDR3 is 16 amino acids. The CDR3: CASSQVPSGSFYEQFF. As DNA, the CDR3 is TGCGCCAGCAGCCAAGTCCCTAGCGGGAGTTTCTATGAGCAGTTCTTC.

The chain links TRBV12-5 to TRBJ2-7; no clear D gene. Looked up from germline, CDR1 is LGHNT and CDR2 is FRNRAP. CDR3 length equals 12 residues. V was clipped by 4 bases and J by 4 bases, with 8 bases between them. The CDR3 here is CASGYEFYEQYF. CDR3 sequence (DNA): TGTGCTAGTGGTTATGAGTTTTACGAGCAGTACTTC.

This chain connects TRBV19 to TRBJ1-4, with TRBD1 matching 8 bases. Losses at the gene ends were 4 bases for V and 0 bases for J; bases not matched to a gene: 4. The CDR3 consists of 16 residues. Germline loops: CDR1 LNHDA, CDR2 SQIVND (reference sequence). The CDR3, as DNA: TGTGCCAGTAGTAACGACAGGGGATCAACTAATGAAAAACTGTTTTTT. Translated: CASSNDRGSTNEKLFF. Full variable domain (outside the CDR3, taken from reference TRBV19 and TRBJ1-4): DGGITQSPKYLFRKEGQNVTLSCEQNLNHDAMYWYRQDPGQGLRLIYYSQIVNDFQKGDIAEGYSVSREKKESFPLTVTSAQKNPTAFYLCASSNDRGSTNEKLFFGSGTQLSVL.

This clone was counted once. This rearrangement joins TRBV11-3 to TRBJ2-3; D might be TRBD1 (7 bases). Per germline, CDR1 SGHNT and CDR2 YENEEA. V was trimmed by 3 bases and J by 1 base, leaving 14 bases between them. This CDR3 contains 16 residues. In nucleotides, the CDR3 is TGTGCCAGCAGCTTTCGCGGGACAGCTCGCACAGATACGCAGTATTTT. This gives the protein CASSFRGTARTDTQYF.

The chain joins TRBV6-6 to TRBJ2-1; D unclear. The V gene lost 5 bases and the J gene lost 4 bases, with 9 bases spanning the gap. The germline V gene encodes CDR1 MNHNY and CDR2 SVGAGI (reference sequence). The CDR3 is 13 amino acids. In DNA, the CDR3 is TGTGCCAGCAGTCCCCTAGAGTACAATGAGCAGTTCTTC. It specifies CASSPLEYNEQFF.

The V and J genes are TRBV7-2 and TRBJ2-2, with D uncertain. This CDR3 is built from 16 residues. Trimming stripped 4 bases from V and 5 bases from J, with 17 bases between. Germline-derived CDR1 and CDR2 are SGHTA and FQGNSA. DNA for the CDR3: TGTGCCAGCAGCTCCCCCGGCCTGCGGCAAACCGGGGAGCTGTTTTTT. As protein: CASSSPGLRQTGELFF.

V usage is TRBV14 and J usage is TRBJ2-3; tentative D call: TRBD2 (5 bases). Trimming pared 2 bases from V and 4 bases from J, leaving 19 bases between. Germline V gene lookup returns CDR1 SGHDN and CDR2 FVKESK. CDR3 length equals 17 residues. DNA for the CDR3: TGTGCCAGCAGCCAAAGGGCGATTCTATTGAGGGCAGATACGCAGTATTTT. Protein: CASSQRAILLRADTQYF.

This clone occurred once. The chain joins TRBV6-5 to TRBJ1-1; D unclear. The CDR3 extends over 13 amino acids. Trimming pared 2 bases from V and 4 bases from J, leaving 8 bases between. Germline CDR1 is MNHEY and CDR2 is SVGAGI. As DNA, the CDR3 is TGTGCCAGCAGTTACGGGCAGCCCACTGAAGCTTTCTTT. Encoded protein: CASSYGQPTEAFF.